Following are 21 T cell receptor beta chains from one sample sequenced in a study of radiation and T cells in renal cell carcinoma. The repertoire was sequenced with immunoSEQ multiplex PCR; TCRdb's copy has only in-frame clones and lacks some. In the table there are 100,000 to 150,000 clones, 81% of which are singletons. Time point reported: blood 2 weeks post-SBRT. Noted treatment: 15 Gy SBRT to primary tumor, nephrectomy 4 weeks later. The source was blood, collected from a patient whose treatment included radiotherapy and nephrectomy. Every receptor here comes from a man over 45 with renal cell carcinoma.

This chain connects TRBV10-3 to TRBJ2-3, with D hard to call. CDR3 length: 12 residues. V was cut by 2 bases and J by 6 bases, with 6 bases left in between. Per the germline V gene, CDR1 is ENHRY and CDR2 is SYGVKD. The DNA of the CDR3 is TGTGCCATCAGTGAGGACAATGATACGCAGTATTTT. It translates to CAISEDNDTQYF.

This chain uses TRBV5-8 with TRBJ2-5; tentative D call: TRBD2 (5 bases). Germline CDR1 SGHTS, CDR2 YDEGEE. The CDR3 totals 11 residues. V gave up 4 bases and J gave up 8 bases, with 9 bases separating them. Here the CDR3 DNA reads TGTGCCAGCAGCAACGAGGGCACCCAGTACTTC. Translated, it gives CASSNEGTQYF.

This sequence joins TRBV6-5 and TRBJ1-5; D gene uncertain. The germline gives CDR1 MNHEY, CDR2 SVGAGI. The CDR3 contains 13 residues. Trimming took off 5 bases at V and 5 bases at J, with 10 bases between the two ends. This CDR3 reads CASSTSQDQPQHF. The CDR3 DNA follows: TGTGCCAGCAGTACCTCTCAGGATCAGCCCCAGCATTTT.

This clone turned up a few times. The chain recombines TRBV9 with TRBJ2-7, with D possibly matching TRBD1 (8 bases). Germline V lookup: CDR1 SGDLS, CDR2 YYNGEE. This CDR3 contains 14 residues. Trimming shortened V by 3 bases and J by 4 bases, and 14 bases separated the two germline ends. In DNA, the CDR3 is TGTGCCAGCAGCGCTGGACAGGGAGGGTACGAGCAGTACTTC. This sequence encodes CASSAGQGGYEQYF.

This sequence joins TRBV28 and TRBJ2-7; the D is unclear. The germline V gene has CDR1 MDHEN and CDR2 SYDVKM. The CDR3 covers 15 residues. V lost 3 bases to trimming and J lost 2 bases, with 14 bases between them. CDR3: CASSFPPGPPYEQYF. In DNA form, the CDR3 reads TGTGCCAGCAGTTTCCCCCCGGGTCCTCCCTACGAGCAGTACTTC.

The chain uses TRBV5-4 and TRBJ2-2; D not certain. The CDR3 totals 14 residues. The germline V and J ends were trimmed by 0 bases and 5 bases, with 8 bases remaining between them. CDR1 and CDR2 (germline): SGHNT, YYREEE (reference sequence). The CDR3 loop reads CASSLVKQTGELFF. DNA for the CDR3: TGTGCCAGCAGCTTGGTAAAACAGACCGGGGAGCTGTTTTTT.

On this clone itself: This sample also contains other DNA sequences that code for the same CDR3. The chain links TRBV30 to TRBJ1-3; D remains ambiguous. Germline loops: CDR1 GTSNPN, CDR2 SVGIG (reference sequence). The CDR3 sequence is 11 residues long. V gave up 1 base and J gave up 4 bases, with 2 bases separating them. CDR3 amino acids: CAWSAGNTIYF. The DNA of the CDR3 is TGTGCCTGGAGTGCGGGAAACACCATATATTTT.

Relative to its sample, this clone is medium-sized (0.01 to 0.1%). Other DNA sequences in this specimen translate into the identical CDR3. The genes are TRBV7-9 and TRBJ2-1; no clear D gene. This CDR3 is built from 14 residues. Trimming stripped 1 base from V and 6 bases from J, with 10 bases between. Germline V gives CDR1 SEHNR, CDR2 FQNEAQ (reference sequence). In DNA form, the CDR3 reads TGTGCCAGCAGCTTAGGGGGTTATGGCAATGAGCAGTTCTTC. Protein product: CASSLGGYGNEQFF.

The chain links TRBV6-1 to TRBJ2-5; 9 bases match TRBD2. Germline loops: CDR1 MNHNS, CDR2 SASEGT. Trimming took 2 bases from V and 5 from J; bases not matched to a gene: 6. The CDR3 runs 15 residues. The CDR3 coding sequence is TGTGCCAGCAGTGAAAATAGCGGGAGACAGGAGACCCAGTACTTC. It is translated as CASSENSGRQETQYF.

This clone has just one count. This chain joins TRBV30 and TRBJ2-7, with 7 bases fitting TRBD2. The CDR3 covers 13 residues. Germline-derived CDR1 and CDR2 are GTSNPN and SVGIG (reference sequence). Trimming cost V 2 bases and J 1 base; bases outside gene matches: 2. The CDR3 sequence is CAWSLAVSYEQYF. The DNA of the CDR3 is TGTGCCTGGAGTCTAGCGGTGTCCTACGAGCAGTACTTC. The variable domain in full, completed from reference TRBV30 and TRBJ2-7, reads SQTIHQWPATLVQPVGSPLSLECTVEGTSNPNLYWYRQAAGRGLQLLFYSVGIGQISSEVPQNLSASRPQDRQFILSSKKLLLSDSGFYLCAWSLAVSYEQYFGPGTRLTVT.

This rearrangement joins TRBV27 to TRBJ2-1; 8 bases are shared with TRBD2. This CDR3 is built from 16 residues. Germline assignment: CDR1 MNHEY and CDR2 SMNVEV (reference sequence). J gave up 6 bases and V 5 bases, and 12 bases lay outside the gene matches. The CDR3 nucleotides read TGTGCCAGCAGTACCCAGCGGGAGAGGAGGAGCAATGAGCAGTTCTTC. Translation: CASSTQRERRSNEQFF.

The gene calls are TRBV21-1 and TRBJ2-5. TRBV21-1 is deemed a pseudogene. This CDR3 is 12 amino acids long. The CDR3 loop is CASSRSQETQYF. The CDR3 nucleotides are TGTGCCAGCAGCAGATCCCAAGAGACCCAGTACTTC.

This chain links TRBV19 with TRBJ1-2; TRBD1 matches 10 bases. V trimming: 7 bases; J trimming: 2 bases; junction bases outside the gene matches: 13. Germline V lookup: CDR1 LNHDA, CDR2 SQIVND (reference sequence). The CDR3 covers 17 residues. The CDR3 DNA sequence: TGTGCCAGTACCCCGTACGGACAGGGGGTTTTGAACTATGGCTACACCTTC. Translated: CASTPYGQGVLNYGYTF.

In DNA, the CDR3 is TGCAGCGCAGGACAGGCACAAGAGACCCAGTACTTC. The encoded protein is CSAGQAQETQYF. The chain uses TRBV29-1 and TRBJ2-5; 7 bases match TRBD1. The CDR3 consists of 12 residues. Germline values: CDR1 SQVTM, CDR2 ANQGSEA. Germline trimming cut 7 bases from V and 2 bases from J; bases unmatched to any gene: 4.

The chain is built from TRBV4-1 and TRBJ2-3; 8 bases match TRBD1. The V gene's germline CDR1 is MGHRA and CDR2 YSYEKL. The CDR3 sequence is 17 residues long. Trimming removed 0 bases from V and 2 bases from J; junction bases left unmatched: 7. As DNA, the CDR3 is TGCGCCAGCAGCCAAGAAGGCCAGGGGGCAATCACAGATACGCAGTATTTT. Amino acid sequence: CASSQEGQGAITDTQYF.

Remarks on this clone: Within the sample, other DNA sequences also encode this same CDR3. The rearrangement uses TRBV2 and TRBJ1-1; D gene unclear. Trimming took off 7 bases at V and 1 base at J, with 7 bases between the two ends. Germline V lookup: CDR1 SNHLY, CDR2 FYNNEI. The CDR3 runs to 12 residues. The CDR3 loop reads CASNTGNTEAFF. CDR3 sequence (DNA): TGTGCCAGCAACACGGGGAACACTGAAGCTTTCTTT.

The V call is TRBV6-5, the J call TRBJ2-1; weak D call: TRBD1 (6 bases). This CDR3 region has 15 residues. Trimming pared 6 bases from V and 6 bases from J, leaving 18 bases between. CDR1 is MNHEY, CDR2 SVGAGI, per germline. In DNA form, the CDR3 reads TGTGCCAGCAGGCATACATTTGGGGGCTCCAATGAGCAGTTCTTC. Translation: CASRHTFGGSNEQFF.

The rearrangement uses TRBV5-1 and TRBJ2-5, with TRBD1 matching over 8 bases. Germline CDR1 SGHRS, CDR2 YFSETQ. The CDR3 extends over 14 amino acids. V dropped 4 bases and J dropped 5; count of bases not matched to a gene: 7. This CDR3 reads CASSSGQGPETQYF. In DNA form, the CDR3 reads TGCGCCAGCAGCAGCGGACAGGGCCCGGAGACCCAGTACTTC.

The chain combines TRBV7-2 with TRBJ1-4; D remains ambiguous. Trimming removed 5 bases at V and 3 bases at J, with 13 bases between. This CDR3 contains 15 residues. Germline CDR1 SGHTA, CDR2 FQGNSA. CDR3 sequence: CASSLRDGSNEKLFF. The CDR3 DNA is TGTGCCAGCAGCCTACGGGATGGTTCTAATGAAAAACTGTTTTTT.

This sequence joins TRBV7-2 and TRBJ1-5; D call uncertain. Trimming took off 4 bases at V and 0 bases at J, with 10 bases between the two ends. There are 15 residues in the CDR3. Germline lookup yields CDR1 SGHTA and CDR2 FQGNSA. The CDR3 is CASSSSLYSNQPQHF. CDR3 sequence (DNA): TGTGCCAGCAGCTCTAGCCTTTATAGCAATCAGCCCCAGCATTTT.

The chain has TRBV28 and TRBJ2-1; D gene uncertain. Germline V gene lookup returns CDR1 MDHEN and CDR2 SYDVKM. V was trimmed by 5 bases and J by 7 bases, leaving 15 bases between them. The CDR3 totals 14 residues. CDR3 region: CASSGMTRENEQFF. Written as DNA, the CDR3 is TGTGCCAGCAGTGGGATGACAAGAGAAAATGAGCAGTTCTTC.